This is a list of T cell receptor beta chains from one sample in a study of blood T cell repertoires in COVID-19. Assay used: immunoSEQ multiplex PCR; TCRdb lists only in-frame clones, some missing. The profile shows some 90,000 clones, around 88% of them singletons. The sample taken for sequencing was peripheral blood. These receptors came from a human donor in a cohort sampled during active COVID-19. CDR3s include the opening cysteine and the closing phenylalanine or tryptophan. The D gene is left open where the match is weak. Clone size, where shown, is once, few, many, or a class for clones that have expanded.

CDR3nt	CDR3aa	j_gene	abundance	d_gene	v_gene
TGTGCCAGCAGCTTGGGTCTAGCGGTTTCGGTTAGCACAGATACGCAGTATTTT	CASSLGLAVSVSTDTQYF	TRBJ2-3	.	TRBD2	TRBV5-6
TGTGCCAGCAGTGAACATATCGGCACTAGGGAGCTGTTTTTT	CASSEHIGTRELFF	TRBJ2-2	.	.	TRBV6-1
TGTGCCAGCAGTTTTGGGGGGGCGAACACCGGGGAGCTGTTTTTT	CASSFGGANTGELFF	TRBJ2-2	.	TRBD2	TRBV27
TGCGCCAGCAGCTTAACGAGGGATAACTATGGCTACACCTTC	CASSLTRDNYGYTF	TRBJ1-2	.	.	TRBV5-1
TGTGCCAGCAGCGGAGGGGGAGGGACTGAAGCTTTCTTT	CASSGGGGTEAFF	TRBJ1-1	.	.	TRBV9
TGCAGCGTTGCGCAGGGGGGCGGCTACACCTTC	CSVAQGGGYTF	TRBJ1-2	.	TRBD1	TRBV29-1
TGTGCCAGCAGCTTGGGGGGCACAACTAATGAAAAACTGTTTTTT	CASSLGGTTNEKLFF	TRBJ1-4	.	.	TRBV5-4
TGTGCCAGCAGTTCCCCCCTCTCAGGTGGCGGGAGGGGAACCACAGATACGCAGTATTTT	CASSSPLSGGGRGTTDTQYF	TRBJ2-3	.	TRBD2	TRBV28
TGTGCCGGTGACCCGGGGGGTAAAGGCTACACCTTC	CAGDPGGKGYTF	TRBJ1-2	.	.	TRBV7-9
TGCGCCAGCAGCCCTGGGACAGGGAACGCCTACGAGCAGTACTTC	CASSPGTGNAYEQYF	TRBJ2-7	.	TRBD1	TRBV4-3
TGTGCCAGCAGCCCCCCTAGCGGGAGGGCCTACGAGCAGTACTTC	CASSPPSGRAYEQYF	TRBJ2-7	.	TRBD2	TRBV5-6
TGTGCCAGTAGCGAACCGGGAAAAAGCAATCAGCCCCAGCATTTT	CASSEPGKSNQPQHF	TRBJ1-5	few	.	TRBV19
TGTGCCAGCAGCCCCCGGCTAGGGGGCGGCGAGCAGTACTTC	CASSPRLGGGEQYF	TRBJ2-7	.	TRBD1	TRBV11-2
TGCAGTGCTAGTGCAACAGGGGTTTACGAGCAGTACTTC	CSASATGVYEQYF	TRBJ2-7	.	TRBD1	TRBV20-1
TGTGCCAGCAGCCAAGTCCGGGAGGTTAGCACAGATACGCAGTATTTT	CASSQVREVSTDTQYF	TRBJ2-3	once	TRBD2	TRBV3-1/TRBV3-2
TGTGCCAGCAGCCCCCAGAGGGACAGCTACGAGCAGTACTTC	CASSPQRDSYEQYF	TRBJ2-7	.	TRBD1	TRBV5-4
TGTGCCAGCCGCTTAGGGGCAACCGGGGAGCTGTTTTTT	CASRLGATGELFF	TRBJ2-2	.	.	TRBV2
TGCGCCAGCACCCCGGGGGACAGGCCACCCTACGAGCAGTACTTC	CASTPGDRPPYEQYF	TRBJ2-7	.	TRBD1	TRBV5-1
TGCAGCGCCTCACGGGAGGCTGAAGCTTTCTTT	CSASREAEAFF	TRBJ1-1	.	.	TRBV29-1
TGCGCCAGCGCCCCTAGCGGGCAAAGCACAGATACGCAGTATTTT	CASAPSGQSTDTQYF	TRBJ2-3	.	TRBD2	TRBV5-1
TGTGCCAGCCAGGGGACCTATAATTCACCCCTCCACTTT	CASQGTYNSPLHF	TRBJ1-6	.	.	TRBV6-5
TGTGCCAGCACTTCCCCTTTTTACGAGCAGTACTTC	CASTSPFYEQYF	TRBJ2-7	.	.	TRBV6-5
TGTGCCAGCAGTGTCCTAACTGAAGCTTTCTTT	CASSVLTEAFF	TRBJ1-1	once	.	TRBV2
TGCGCCAGCAGCCAAGAGGACATAACAGGGGGGGTGGCAGATACGCAGTATTTT	CASSQEDITGGVADTQYF	TRBJ2-3	.	.	TRBV4-3
TGTGCCAGCAGCTCCCGGGACAGGGCAAACTACGAGCAGTACTTC	CASSSRDRANYEQYF	TRBJ2-7	.	TRBD1	TRBV7-2
TGTGCAAGTCGCTTTCATAGGGGGCCCACTGAAGCTTTCTTT	CASRFHRGPTEAFF	TRBJ1-1	.	.	TRBV12-2
TGTGCTAGTGGTTGGGAAACCGGGACTAGCGGGGTGAATGAGCAGTTCTTC	CASGWETGTSGVNEQFF	TRBJ2-1	.	TRBD2	TRBV12-5
TGTGCCAGTAAGAGGCGGAATGAAAAACTGTTTTTT	CASKRRNEKLFF	TRBJ1-4	once	.	TRBV19
TGTGCCAGCAGCCGTGGGACATTCAACACCGGGGAGCTGTTTTTT	CASSRGTFNTGELFF	TRBJ2-2	.	.	TRBV14
TGCAGCGTTGAGGCAGGGGGCAACGGAAACACCATATATTTT	CSVEAGGNGNTIYF	TRBJ1-3	.	TRBD1	TRBV29-1
TGCGCCAGCAGCTCGGGACTAGCGGATTCCTACAATGAGCAGTTCTTC	CASSSGLADSYNEQFF	TRBJ2-1	once	TRBD2	TRBV5-1
TGTGCCAGCTCCTCGGGCAGGGCTGGTCAGCCCCAGCATTTT	CASSSGRAGQPQHF	TRBJ1-5	.	.	TRBV27
TGTGCCAGCAGTTTATCTCCCGGGGAGCTGTTTTTT	CASSLSPGELFF	TRBJ2-2	.	.	TRBV12-3/TRBV12-4
TGCGCCAGCAGCCAAGATGTAGCGGGGGGTTACAATGAGCAGTTCTTC	CASSQDVAGGYNEQFF	TRBJ2-1	.	TRBD2	TRBV4-3
TGTGCCAGTACCCCCATGGGGGGGTGGACTGGGGCCAACGTCCTGACTTTC	CASTPMGGWTGANVLTF	TRBJ2-6	.	TRBD2	TRBV19
TGTGCCAGCAGCCCCGCGGGTAGCTCCTATAATTCACCCCTCCACTTT	CASSPAGSSYNSPLHF	TRBJ1-6	.	.	TRBV7-9
TGTGCCAGCAGTTCGCGGGACAGATACGTGAACACTGAAGCTTTCTTT	CASSSRDRYVNTEAFF	TRBJ1-1	.	TRBD1	TRBV6-5
TGTGCTAGTGGTCGCGGCGGGGGCGGACAAGAGACCCAGTACTTC	CASGRGGGGQETQYF	TRBJ2-5	.	.	TRBV12-5
TGTGCCAGCAGCCCCCCTTCCGGGTTAGCCAAAAACATTCAGTACTTC	CASSPPSGLAKNIQYF	TRBJ2-4	.	.	TRBV7-9
TGCGCCAGCAGCCAAGACCCACAGGGACGCACCGGGGAGCTGTTTTTT	CASSQDPQGRTGELFF	TRBJ2-2	.	.	TRBV4-3
TGTGCCAGCAGCACATGGGACTCCGGCGGGGAGCTGTTTTTT	CASSTWDSGGELFF	TRBJ2-2	.	.	TRBV7-3
TGTGCCACCAGCAGAGATCGAAGCCTAGCGGGCTCCTACAATGAGCAGTTCTTC	CATSRDRSLAGSYNEQFF	TRBJ2-1	.	TRBD2	TRBV15
TGTGCCAGCAGTTTGGGTAGCGGGAATGAGCAGTTCTTC	CASSLGSGNEQFF	TRBJ2-1	.	TRBD2	TRBV28
TGTGCCAGCAGTTACTCGAGGCAGGGGAGTTCACCCCTCCACTTT	CASSYSRQGSSPLHF	TRBJ1-6	.	.	TRBV6-5
TGTGCCAGCAGTTTATCGGGGGCAGGTCGGACTGAAGCTTTCTTT	CASSLSGAGRTEAFF	TRBJ1-1	.	.	TRBV27
TGTGCCAGTAGTATGGTAGTAGCGGGCACAGATACGCAGTATTTT	CASSMVVAGTDTQYF	TRBJ2-3	once	.	TRBV19
TGTGCCAGCTCACCGGGACAGAAAGAGACCCAGTACTTC	CASSPGQKETQYF	TRBJ2-5	.	TRBD1	TRBV18
TGTGCCAGCAGGCAAACCCTAGCGGGGGGGTTTATAGATACGCAGTATTTT	CASRQTLAGGFIDTQYF	TRBJ2-3	.	TRBD2	TRBV11-2
TGTGCCAGCAGCCAAGGGCAAGGGGCCTACGAGCAGTACTTC	CASSQGQGAYEQYF	TRBJ2-7	.	.	TRBV14
TGTGCCAGCAGCTTAGGCGGCCAGAGCGAGCAGTACTTC	CASSLGGQSEQYF	TRBJ2-7	.	.	TRBV7-8
TGCGCCAGCAGCCGACTAGCGGGCTACTACAATGAGCAGTTCTTC	CASSRLAGYYNEQFF	TRBJ2-1	few	TRBD2	TRBV4-1
TGTGCCAGCAGCTTAGATGCGTTCTCCACCCTCCACTTT	CASSLDAFSTLHF	TRBJ1-6	.	.	TRBV7-9
TGTGCCAGCAGCCCCGGGCCGGGGACCGGGGAGCTGTTTTTT	CASSPGPGTGELFF	TRBJ2-2	.	.	TRBV2